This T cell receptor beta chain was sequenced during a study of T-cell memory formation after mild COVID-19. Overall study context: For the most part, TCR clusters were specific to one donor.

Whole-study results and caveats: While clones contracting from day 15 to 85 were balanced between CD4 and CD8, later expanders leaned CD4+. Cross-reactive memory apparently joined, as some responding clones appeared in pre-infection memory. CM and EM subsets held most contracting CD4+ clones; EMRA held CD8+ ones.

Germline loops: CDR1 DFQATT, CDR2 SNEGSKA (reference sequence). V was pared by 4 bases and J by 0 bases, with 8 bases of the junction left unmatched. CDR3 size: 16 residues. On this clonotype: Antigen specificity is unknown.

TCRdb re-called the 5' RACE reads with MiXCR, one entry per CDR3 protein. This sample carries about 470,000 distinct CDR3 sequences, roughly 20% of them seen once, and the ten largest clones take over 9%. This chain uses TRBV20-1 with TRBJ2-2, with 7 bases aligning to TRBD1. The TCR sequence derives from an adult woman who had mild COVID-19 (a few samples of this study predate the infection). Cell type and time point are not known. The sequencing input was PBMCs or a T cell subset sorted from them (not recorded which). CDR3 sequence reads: CSAMSQGKPNTGELFF. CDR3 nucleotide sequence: TGCAGTGCTATGTCACAGGGGAAACCGAACACCGGGGAGCTGTTTTTT.